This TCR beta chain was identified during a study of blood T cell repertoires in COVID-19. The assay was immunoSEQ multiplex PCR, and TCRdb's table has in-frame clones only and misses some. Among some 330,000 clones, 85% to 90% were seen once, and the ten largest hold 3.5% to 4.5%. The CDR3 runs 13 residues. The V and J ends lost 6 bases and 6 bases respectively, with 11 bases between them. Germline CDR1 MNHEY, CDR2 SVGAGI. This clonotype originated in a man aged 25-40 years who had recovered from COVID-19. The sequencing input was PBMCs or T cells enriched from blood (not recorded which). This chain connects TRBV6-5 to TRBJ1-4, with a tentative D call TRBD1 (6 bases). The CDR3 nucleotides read TGTGCCAGCAGACTAGGGGGTTATGAAAAACTGTTTTTT. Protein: CASRLGGYEKLFF.